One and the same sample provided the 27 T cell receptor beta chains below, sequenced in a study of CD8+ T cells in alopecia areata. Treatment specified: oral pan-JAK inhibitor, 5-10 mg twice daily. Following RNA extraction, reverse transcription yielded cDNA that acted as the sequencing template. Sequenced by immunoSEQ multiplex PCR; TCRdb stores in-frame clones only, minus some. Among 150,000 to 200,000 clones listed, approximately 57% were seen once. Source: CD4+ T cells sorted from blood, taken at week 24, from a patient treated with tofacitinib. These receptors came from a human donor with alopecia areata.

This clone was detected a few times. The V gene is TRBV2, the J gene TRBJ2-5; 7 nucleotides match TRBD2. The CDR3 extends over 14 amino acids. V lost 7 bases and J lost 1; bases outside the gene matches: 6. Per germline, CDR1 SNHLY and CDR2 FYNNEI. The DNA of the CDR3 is TGTGCCAGCAAGGACGGGGGGTTCCAAGAGACCCAGTACTTC. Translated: CASKDGGFQETQYF.

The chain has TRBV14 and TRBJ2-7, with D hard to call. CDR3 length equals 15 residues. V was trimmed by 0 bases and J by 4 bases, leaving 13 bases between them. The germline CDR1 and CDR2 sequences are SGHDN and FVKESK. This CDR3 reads CASSQESSTLYEQYF. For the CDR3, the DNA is TGTGCCAGCAGCCAAGAAAGTAGCACCCTTTACGAGCAGTACTTC.

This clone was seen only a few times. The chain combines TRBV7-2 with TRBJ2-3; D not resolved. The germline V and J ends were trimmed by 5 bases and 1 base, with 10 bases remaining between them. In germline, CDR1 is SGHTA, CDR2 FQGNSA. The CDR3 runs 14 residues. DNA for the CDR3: TGTGCCAGCAGCCCTCACCGGGGCACAGATACGCAGTATTTT. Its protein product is CASSPHRGTDTQYF.

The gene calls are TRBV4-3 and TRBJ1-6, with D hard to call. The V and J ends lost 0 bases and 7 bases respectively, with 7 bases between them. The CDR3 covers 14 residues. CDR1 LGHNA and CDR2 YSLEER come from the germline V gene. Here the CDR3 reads CASSQEDQNSPLHF. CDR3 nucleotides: TGCGCCAGCAGCCAAGAGGATCAAAATTCACCCCTCCACTTT.

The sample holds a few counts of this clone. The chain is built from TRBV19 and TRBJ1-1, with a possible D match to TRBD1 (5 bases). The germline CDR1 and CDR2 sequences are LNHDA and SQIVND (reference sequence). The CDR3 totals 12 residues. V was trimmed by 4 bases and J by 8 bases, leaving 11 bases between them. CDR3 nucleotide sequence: TGTGCCAGTAGTACGAGACAGTACGAAGCTTTCTTT. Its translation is CASSTRQYEAFF.

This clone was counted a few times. Written as DNA, the CDR3 is TGCGCCAGCAGCTTGTCTCCGCAGGGGAGGGGCTCTGGAAACACCATATATTTT. Protein product: CASSLSPQGRGSGNTIYF. The rearrangement uses TRBV5-1 and TRBJ1-3; maybe TRBD1 (6 bases). This CDR3 is built from 18 residues. V was clipped by 1 base and J by 0 bases, with 17 bases between them. Germline-derived CDR1 and CDR2 are SGHRS and YFSETQ. Full variable domain (remainder filled in from reference TRBV5-1 and TRBJ1-3): KAGVTQTPRYLIKTRGQQVTLSCSPISGHRSVSWYQQTPGQGLQFLFEYFSETQRNKGNFPGRFSGRQFSNSRSEMNVSTLELGDSALYLCASSLSPQGRGSGNTIYFGEGSWLTVV.

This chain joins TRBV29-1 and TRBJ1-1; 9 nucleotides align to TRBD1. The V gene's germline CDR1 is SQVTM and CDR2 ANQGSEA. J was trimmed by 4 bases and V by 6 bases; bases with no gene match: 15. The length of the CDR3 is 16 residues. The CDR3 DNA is TGCAGCGTCGATGCGGCCGGGACAGGGTTTTTCACTGAAGCTTTCTTT. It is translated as CSVDAAGTGFFTEAFF.

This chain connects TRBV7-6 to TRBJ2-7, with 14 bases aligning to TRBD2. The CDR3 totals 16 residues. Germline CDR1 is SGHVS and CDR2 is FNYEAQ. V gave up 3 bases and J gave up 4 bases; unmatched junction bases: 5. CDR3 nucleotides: TGTGCCAGCAGCTTGGGGACTAGCGGGGGCCTATACGAGCAGTACTTC. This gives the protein CASSLGTSGGLYEQYF.

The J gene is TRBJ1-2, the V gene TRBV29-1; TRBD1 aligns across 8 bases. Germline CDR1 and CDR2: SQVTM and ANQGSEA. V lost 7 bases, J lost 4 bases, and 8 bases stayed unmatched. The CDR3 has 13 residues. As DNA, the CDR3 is TGCAGCGCTTCCGACAGGGGATTCTATGGCTACACCTTC. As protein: CSASDRGFYGYTF.

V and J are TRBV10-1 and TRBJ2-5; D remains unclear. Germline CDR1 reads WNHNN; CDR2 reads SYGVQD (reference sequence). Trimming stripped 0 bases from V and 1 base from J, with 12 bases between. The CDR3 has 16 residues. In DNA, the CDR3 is TGCGCCAGCAGTGAGTCGGCACTTACAACCCAAGAGACCCAGTACTTC. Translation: CASSESALTTQETQYF.

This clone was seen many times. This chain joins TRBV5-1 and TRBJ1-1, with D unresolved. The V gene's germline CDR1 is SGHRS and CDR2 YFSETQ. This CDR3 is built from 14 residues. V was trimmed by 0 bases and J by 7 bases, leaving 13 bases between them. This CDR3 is CASSLGGGGGEAFF. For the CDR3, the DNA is TGCGCCAGCAGCTTGGGGGGAGGAGGAGGTGAAGCTTTCTTT.

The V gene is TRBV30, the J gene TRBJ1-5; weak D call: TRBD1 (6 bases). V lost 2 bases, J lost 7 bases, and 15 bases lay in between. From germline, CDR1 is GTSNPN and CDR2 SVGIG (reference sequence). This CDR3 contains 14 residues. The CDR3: CAWSLSPGEQPQHF. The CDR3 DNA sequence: TGTGCCTGGAGTCTTTCCCCAGGGGAACAGCCCCAGCATTTT.

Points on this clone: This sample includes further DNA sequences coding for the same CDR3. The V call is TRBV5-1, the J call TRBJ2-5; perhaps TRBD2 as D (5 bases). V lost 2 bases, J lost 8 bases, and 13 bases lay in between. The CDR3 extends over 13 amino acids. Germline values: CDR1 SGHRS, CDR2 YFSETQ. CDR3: CASSLEGRETQYF. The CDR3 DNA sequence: TGCGCCAGCAGCTTAGAGGGTCGAGAAACCCAGTACTTC. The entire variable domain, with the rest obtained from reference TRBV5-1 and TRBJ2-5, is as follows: KAGVTQTPRYLIKTRGQQVTLSCSPISGHRSVSWYQQTPGQGLQFLFEYFSETQRNKGNFPGRFSGRQFSNSRSEMNVSTLELGDSALYLCASSLEGRETQYFGPGTRLLVL.

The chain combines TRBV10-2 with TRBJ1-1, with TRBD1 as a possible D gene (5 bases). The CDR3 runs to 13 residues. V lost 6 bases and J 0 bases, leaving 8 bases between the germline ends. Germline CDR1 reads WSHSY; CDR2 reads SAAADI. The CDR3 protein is CASRVGLNTEAFF. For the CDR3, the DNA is TGCGCCAGCAGGGTGGGGCTGAACACTGAAGCTTTCTTT.

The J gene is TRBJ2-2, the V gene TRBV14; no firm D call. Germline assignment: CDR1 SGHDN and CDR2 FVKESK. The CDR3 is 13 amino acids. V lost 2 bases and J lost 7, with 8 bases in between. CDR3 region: CASSQKGGGELFF. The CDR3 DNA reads TGTGCCAGCAGCCAAAAAGGTGGCGGGGAGCTGTTTTTT.

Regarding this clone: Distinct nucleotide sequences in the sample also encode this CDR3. This chain's CDR3 is CAWRAGVTDTQYF. The CDR3 DNA reads as TGTGCCTGGAGAGCGGGAGTGACAGATACGCAGTATTTT. The V gene is TRBV30, the J gene TRBJ2-3; 8 bases fit TRBD2. Germline V gives CDR1 GTSNPN, CDR2 SVGIG (reference sequence). With V trimmed by 3 bases and J by 3 bases, 2 bases remained unmatched. The CDR3 extends over 13 amino acids.

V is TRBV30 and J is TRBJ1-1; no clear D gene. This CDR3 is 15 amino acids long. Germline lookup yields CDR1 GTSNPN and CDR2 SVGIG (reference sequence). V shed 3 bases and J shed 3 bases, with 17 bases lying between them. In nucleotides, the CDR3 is TGTGCCTGGAGCGCCCTAAGAGGTGCGTACACTGAAGCTTTCTTT. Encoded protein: CAWSALRGAYTEAFF.

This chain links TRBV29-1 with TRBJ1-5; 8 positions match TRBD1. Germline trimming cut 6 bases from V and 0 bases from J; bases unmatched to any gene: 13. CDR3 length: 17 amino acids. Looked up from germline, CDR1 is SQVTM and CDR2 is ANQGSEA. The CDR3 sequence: CSVLTGQGLYSNQPQHF. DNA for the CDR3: TGCAGCGTCCTAACAGGACAGGGTTTATATAGCAATCAGCCCCAGCATTTT.

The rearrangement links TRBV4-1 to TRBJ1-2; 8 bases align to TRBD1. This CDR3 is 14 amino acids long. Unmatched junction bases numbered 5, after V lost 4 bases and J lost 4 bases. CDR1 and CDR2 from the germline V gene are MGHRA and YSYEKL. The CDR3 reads CASSLQQGGYGYTF. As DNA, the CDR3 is TGCGCCAGCAGCCTGCAACAGGGGGGCTATGGCTACACCTTC.

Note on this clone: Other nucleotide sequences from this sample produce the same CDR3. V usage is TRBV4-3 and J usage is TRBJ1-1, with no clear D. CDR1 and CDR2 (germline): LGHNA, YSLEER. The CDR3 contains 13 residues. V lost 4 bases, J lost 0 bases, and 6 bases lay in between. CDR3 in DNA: TGCGCCAGCAGCCGTGCCGTGAACACTGAAGCTTTCTTT. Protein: CASSRAVNTEAFF.

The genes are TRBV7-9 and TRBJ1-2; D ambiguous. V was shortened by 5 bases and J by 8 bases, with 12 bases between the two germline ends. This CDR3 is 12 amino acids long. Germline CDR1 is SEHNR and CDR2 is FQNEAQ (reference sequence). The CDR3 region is CASSRMGSGYTF. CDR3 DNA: TGTGCCAGCAGCCGGATGGGTAGCGGCTACACCTTC.

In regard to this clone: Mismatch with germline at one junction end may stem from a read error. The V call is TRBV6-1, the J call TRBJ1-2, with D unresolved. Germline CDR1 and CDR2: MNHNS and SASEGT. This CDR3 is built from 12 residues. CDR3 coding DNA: TGCGCCTCACAGTTCCTGGATGATGGCTACACCTTC. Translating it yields CASQFLDDGYTF.

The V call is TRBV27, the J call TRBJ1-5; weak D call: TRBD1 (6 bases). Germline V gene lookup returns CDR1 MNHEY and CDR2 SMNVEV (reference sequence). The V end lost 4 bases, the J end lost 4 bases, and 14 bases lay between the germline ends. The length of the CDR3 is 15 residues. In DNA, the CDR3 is TGTGCCAGCAGTTCCGGGGACATGGGTAATCAGCCCCAGCATTTT. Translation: CASSSGDMGNQPQHF.

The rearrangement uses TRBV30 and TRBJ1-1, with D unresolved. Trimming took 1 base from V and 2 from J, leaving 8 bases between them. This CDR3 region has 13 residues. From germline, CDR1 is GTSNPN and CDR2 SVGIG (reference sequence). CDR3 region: CAWSERINTEAFF. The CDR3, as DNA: TGTGCCTGGAGTGAGAGGATTAACACTGAAGCTTTCTTT.

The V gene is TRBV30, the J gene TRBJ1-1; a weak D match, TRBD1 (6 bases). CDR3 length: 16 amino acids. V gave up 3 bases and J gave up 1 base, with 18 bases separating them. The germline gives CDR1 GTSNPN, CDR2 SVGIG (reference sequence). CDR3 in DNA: TGTGCCTGGAGCTCGCGACCTGGACAGCAGAACACTGAAGCTTTCTTT. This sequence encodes CAWSSRPGQQNTEAFF.

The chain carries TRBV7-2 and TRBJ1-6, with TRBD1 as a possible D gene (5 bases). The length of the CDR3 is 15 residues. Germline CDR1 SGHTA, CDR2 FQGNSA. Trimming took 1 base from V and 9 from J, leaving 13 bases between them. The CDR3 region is CASSLERVGGSPLHF. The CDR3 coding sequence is TGTGCCAGCAGCTTAGAGAGGGTGGGGGGTTCACCCCTCCACTTT.

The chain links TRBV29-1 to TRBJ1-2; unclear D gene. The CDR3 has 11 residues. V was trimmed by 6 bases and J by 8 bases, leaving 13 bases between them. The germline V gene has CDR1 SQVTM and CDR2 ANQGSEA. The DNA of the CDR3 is TGCAGCGTGGACGGGCAGGACGGCTACACCTTC. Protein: CSVDGQDGYTF.